This T cell receptor (beta chain) was captured in a study of blood T cell repertoires in COVID-19. Study as a whole: Nucleic acid was either cDNA or gDNA, and it came from T cells, B-cell-depleted T cells, or PBMCs.

Trimming at V came to 6 bases and at J to 4 bases, leaving 3 bases not matched to a gene. The CDR3 loop spans 14 amino acids. The germline V gene has CDR1 LNHDA and CDR2 SQIVND (reference sequence). Assay: immunoSEQ multiplex PCR; the TCRdb copy retains only in-frame clones and omits some. The sample holds about 160,000 clones, around 85% seen once. The sequence came from a human donor with acute or convalescent COVID-19. The donor label of this sample is uncertain. This chain links TRBV19 with TRBJ1-5, with 10 bases identical to TRBD1. The specimen sequenced was peripheral blood. CDR3 coding DNA: TGTGCCAGTAGGGGACAGGGGCCTAATCAGCCCCAGCATTTT. Encoded protein: CASRGQGPNQPQHF.